What follows are 27 T cell receptor beta chains derived from one specimen sequenced in a study of regulatory T cells in long-lasting Graves disease. iRepertoire HTBI primers and Arm-PCR of CDR3 regions built TCR beta libraries. TCRdb re-derived calls from the multiplex PCR reads in MiXCR, one entry per CDR3 protein. The table records roughly 520,000 distinct CDR3 sequences, about 12% of them present only once. Specified time point: newly diagnosed GD, antithyroid drugs for less than 3 months. The TCR library was made from RNA that had been extracted from PBMCs in TRIzol. The sample was also linked to a second study, of T cells in Graves' hyperthyroidism and ophthalmopathy.

The sample consisted of peripheral blood mononuclear cells (PBMCs), taken at new diagnosis, from a patient treated with antithyroid drugs. The source of these receptors is a woman in her twenties or thirties with Graves disease.

This clonotype has just a few counts. The chain has TRBV20-1 and TRBJ2-3, with D uncertain. V was pared by 0 bases and J by 6 bases, with 13 bases between. The CDR3 is 14 amino acids. Per the germline V gene, CDR1 is DFQATT and CDR2 is SNEGSKA (reference sequence). The chain's CDR3 is CSARDFRPGDTQYF. The CDR3 region has the DNA TGCAGTGCTAGAGATTTTCGGCCGGGTGATACGCAGTATTTT.

There are many counts of this clonotype. The chain carries TRBV6-2 or TRBV6-3 and TRBJ2-7; 7 nucleotides agree with TRBD2. CDR1 and CDR2 (germline): MNHEY, SVGEGT. The CDR3 contains 15 residues. V was clipped by 2 bases and J by 4 bases; unmatched bases: 8. CDR3 nucleotide sequence: TGTGCCAGCAGTTACCGGCGGGAGAACAGTTACGAGCAGTACTTC. This sequence encodes CASSYRRENSYEQYF.

This clonotype was seen at least ten times. V gene TRBV2 combines with J gene TRBJ1-2; the D is unclear. Trimming took off 3 bases at V and 2 bases at J, with 7 bases between the two ends. The germline gives CDR1 SNHLY, CDR2 FYNNEI. The CDR3 length is 13 residues. The CDR3 DNA follows: TGTGCCAGCAGTGACGAGGCGAACTATGGCTACACCTTC. Protein: CASSDEANYGYTF.

In its sample, this clonotype was seen a few times. A single base separates this from a much larger clone, so it may be a read error. This chain uses TRBV28 with TRBJ2-7, with 10 bases lining up with TRBD2. CDR3 size: 14 residues. Per the germline V gene, CDR1 is MDHEN and CDR2 is SYDVKM. The ends lost 3 bases at V and 7 bases at J; junction bases unmatched: 6. CDR3 loop: CASSFLAGAGEQYF. CDR3 coding DNA: TGTGCCAGCAGTTTTCTAGCGGGAGCGGGTGAGCAGTACTTC.

This clonotype was counted ten times or more. V is TRBV15 and J is TRBJ2-1, with 9 nucleotides matching TRBD2. Germline V gives CDR1 LNHNV, CDR2 YYDKDF (reference sequence). CDR3 length: 14 amino acids. V lost 1 base, J lost 8 bases, and 3 bases stayed unmatched. The CDR3 DNA reads TGTGCCACCAGCAGAGGGGGACTAGCAGATGAGCAGTTCTTC. The encoded protein is CATSRGGLADEQFF.

This clonotype has more than one count but fewer than ten. The genes are TRBV6-2 or TRBV6-3 and TRBJ2-2; 13 bases align to TRBD2. The CDR3 has 18 amino acids. Trimming removed 2 bases from V and 5 bases from J; junction bases left unmatched: 8. The germline gives CDR1 MNHEY, CDR2 SVGEGT. In DNA, the CDR3 is TGTGCCAGCAGTTACCGCGGACTAGCGGGGGACTCTACCGGGGAGCTGTTTTTT. This encodes CASSYRGLAGDSTGELFF.

This clonotype was picked up a small number of times. The chain employs TRBV5-1 and TRBJ2-3; D gene ambiguous. The length of the CDR3 is 17 residues. The V gene lost 1 base and the J gene lost 6 bases, with 21 bases spanning the gap. The germline V gene encodes CDR1 SGHRS and CDR2 YFSETQ. CDR3: CASSLRVAGDGADTQYF. The CDR3 DNA is TGCGCCAGCAGCTTGAGGGTGGCAGGAGACGGCGCGGATACGCAGTATTTT.

This clonotype showed up just a few times. The chain couples TRBV18 to TRBJ2-7, with D unclear. This CDR3 contains 15 residues. Germline lookup yields CDR1 KGHSH and CDR2 LQKENI. Trimming cost V 3 bases and J 0 bases, with 12 bases left between them. CDR3 DNA: TGTGCCAGCTCACCTGAATTGGACGGCTCCTACGAGCAGTACTTC. Its translation: CASSPELDGSYEQYF.

The rearrangement links TRBV14 to TRBJ2-5; 13 bases align to TRBD2. The CDR3 totals 17 residues. V lost 3 bases to trimming and J lost 4 bases; unmatched junction nucleotides: 8. Germline-derived CDR1 and CDR2 are SGHDN and FVKESK. CDR3 sequence reads: CASSQHGLAGVGETQYF. The CDR3 DNA follows: TGTGCCAGCAGCCAGCACGGACTAGCGGGAGTCGGAGAGACCCAGTACTTC.

In the case of this clonotype: This may be a read error, as it is one base from a much larger clone. V is TRBV2 and J is TRBJ2-1; D call uncertain. The germline V gene encodes CDR1 SNHLY and CDR2 FYNNEI. The CDR3 contains 15 residues. The CDR3 coding sequence is TGTGCCAGCAGCGATCTTGAACTAAGTCAAATCCGGCAGCTCTTC. This translates into CASSDLELSQIRQLF.

This clonotype was picked up a small number of times. CDR3 loop: CASRHGRSYEQYF. The CDR3 DNA reads as TGTGCCAGCAGACACGGGCGGTCCTACGAGCAGTACTTC. The genes are TRBV13 and TRBJ2-7; D uncertain. V lost 6 bases to trimming and J lost 1 base, with 10 bases between them. Per the germline V gene, CDR1 is PRHDT and CDR2 is FYEKMQ (reference sequence). There are 13 residues in the CDR3.

The sample holds many counts of this clonotype. The chain has TRBV9 and TRBJ2-7; 9 nucleotides agree with TRBD1. The CDR3 has 14 amino acids. Germline CDR1 is SGDLS and CDR2 is YYNGEE. V was pared by 4 bases and J by 5 bases, with 7 bases of the junction left unmatched. CDR3 amino acids: CASSPRDRANEQYF. The CDR3 DNA follows: TGTGCCAGCAGCCCCCGGGACAGGGCGAACGAGCAGTACTTC.

This clonotype showed up many times. This sequence joins TRBV7-2 and TRBJ2-7, with TRBD1 matching over 7 bases. CDR1 and CDR2 from the germline V gene are SGHTA and FQGNSA. This CDR3 spans 15 amino acids. V was clipped by 3 bases and J by 3 bases; unmatched bases: 8. CDR3 sequence reads: CASSFYRDSGYEQYF. The CDR3 DNA follows: TGTGCCAGCAGCTTTTACCGGGACAGTGGCTACGAGCAGTACTTC.

The sample holds many counts of this clonotype. The gene calls are TRBV18 and TRBJ2-5; D not resolved. CDR3 length: 14 residues. Trimming removed 2 bases from V and 5 bases from J, with 12 bases in between. Germline V CDR1 and CDR2: KGHSH, LQKENI. Here the CDR3 DNA reads TGTGCCAGCTCACCAAGACTGCTTGGGGAGACCCAGTACTTC. This sequence encodes CASSPRLLGETQYF.

V is TRBV6-5 and J is TRBJ1-6; D is undetermined. CDR1 and CDR2 from the germline V gene are MNHEY and SVGAGI. The CDR3 is made up of 15 amino acids. The germline V and J ends were trimmed by 3 bases and 7 bases, with 13 bases remaining between them. CDR3 sequence reads: CASSYWSGQNSPLHF. The DNA for the CDR3 is TGTGCCAGCAGTTATTGGTCCGGGCAAAATTCACCCCTCCACTTT.

The J gene is TRBJ1-6, the V gene TRBV2; 9 nucleotides line up with TRBD1. Unmatched junction bases numbered 8, after V lost 9 bases and J lost 8 bases. CDR1 is SNHLY, CDR2 FYNNEI, per germline. The length of the CDR3 is 14 residues. CDR3 sequence (DNA): TGTGCCAGAACGACGGGACAGGGAGATTCACCCCTCCACTTT. This sequence encodes CARTTGQGDSPLHF.

This clonotype has just a few counts. The genes are TRBV4-2 and TRBJ2-2; 7 bases fit TRBD2. This CDR3 is built from 17 residues. The V gene's germline CDR1 is LGHNA and CDR2 YNFKEQ. The ends lost 0 bases at V and 6 bases at J; junction bases unmatched: 10. The CDR3 DNA reads as TGTGCCAGCAGCCAAGATTGGGCGGCTAGCGGTCCCGGGGAGCTGTTTTTT. It yields the protein CASSQDWAASGPGELFF.

The sample holds many counts of this clonotype. This chain links TRBV18 with TRBJ1-4; unclear D gene. V was clipped by 3 bases and J by 6 bases, with 11 bases between them. Looked up from germline, CDR1 is KGHSH and CDR2 is LQKENI. The CDR3 length is 14 residues. The CDR3 coding sequence is TGTGCCAGCTCACCTCGAGGCCGGGATGAAAAACTGTTTTTT. This encodes CASSPRGRDEKLFF.

This clonotype has a handful of counts. The chain joins TRBV6-2 or TRBV6-3 to TRBJ1-1; D is undetermined. The V and J ends lost 3 bases and 9 bases respectively, with 14 bases between them. Per the germline V gene, CDR1 is MNHEY and CDR2 is SVGEGT. The CDR3 sequence is 13 residues long. The CDR3 nucleotides are TGTGCCAGCAGTTATCGTATTGGTGGGAAAGCTTTCTTT. Amino acid sequence: CASSYRIGGKAFF.

This clonotype was seen ten or more times. The genes are TRBV2 and TRBJ2-5; 8 nucleotides match TRBD2. V gave up 7 bases and J gave up 2 bases; unmatched junction bases: 21. The CDR3 is 19 residues long. Germline loops: CDR1 SNHLY, CDR2 FYNNEI. CDR3 coding DNA: TGTGCCAGCACCGTCGCGGGAGGTCAAAGGAAGGGGGGACAAGAGACCCAGTACTTC. Its protein product is CASTVAGGQRKGGQETQYF. Drawing the rest from reference TRBV2 and TRBJ2-5, the complete variable domain is EPEVTQTPSHQVTQMGQEVILRCVPISNHLYFYWYRQILGQKVEFLVSFYNNEISEKSEIFDDQFSVERPDGSNFTLKIRSTKLEDSAMYFCASTVAGGQRKGGQETQYFGPGTRLLVL.

Many counts were recorded for this clonotype. The chain is built from TRBV2 and TRBJ1-1, with D unclear. V dropped 4 bases and J dropped 1 base, with 1 base sitting between them. CDR1 and CDR2 from the germline V gene are SNHLY and FYNNEI. The length of the CDR3 is 11 residues. The CDR3 sequence is CASSANTEAFF. The CDR3 nucleotides are TGTGCCAGCAGTGCGAACACTGAAGCTTTCTTT.

This clonotype was counted a single time. The chain combines TRBV4-1 with TRBJ2-5; 7 nucleotides agree with TRBD2. V lost 2 bases and J lost 8; bases outside the gene matches: 14. Germline CDR1 MGHRA, CDR2 YSYEKL. CDR3 size: 16 residues. The CDR3 bases are TGCGCCAGCAGCCAACCGGGCCAGGGCAGCGGGGCTACCCAGTACTTC. Amino acids: CASSQPGQGSGATQYF.

This clonotype was found many times. The chain joins TRBV11-3 to TRBJ2-1; D not certain. The CDR3 has 14 amino acids. The V end lost 5 bases, the J end lost 6 bases, and 14 bases lay between the germline ends. The germline V gene encodes CDR1 SGHNT and CDR2 YENEEA. The CDR3: CASSGRLESNEQFF. Here the CDR3 DNA reads TGTGCCAGCAGCGGCCGACTGGAATCCAATGAGCAGTTCTTC. The whole variable domain, filled in from reference TRBV11-3 and TRBJ2-1, reads EAGVVQSPRYKIIEKKQPVAFWCNPISGHNTLYWYLQNLGQGPELLIRYENEEAVDDSQLPKDRFSAERLKGVDSTLKIQPAELGDSAVYLCASSGRLESNEQFFGPGTRLTVL.

V and J are TRBV20-1 and TRBJ2-1; no reliable D call. Germline lookup yields CDR1 DFQATT and CDR2 SNEGSKA (reference sequence). Trimming took off 3 bases at V and 9 bases at J, with 18 bases between the two ends. The CDR3 runs 14 residues. Here the CDR3 DNA reads TGCAGTGCTAGCTCGGGCCGAAGACCGACTGAGCAGTTCTTC. Protein sequence: CSASSGRRPTEQFF.

The table lists this clonotype with a few counts. The chain has TRBV27 and TRBJ2-7; the match to TRBD1 covers 12 bases. CDR1 is MNHEY, CDR2 SMNVEV, per germline (reference sequence). Trimming cost V 2 bases and J 3 bases; bases outside gene matches: 8. This CDR3 region has 17 residues. DNA of the CDR3: TGTGCCAGCAGTTTAGGGGACAGGGGGCTCACTCACTACGAGCAGTACTTC. The encoded protein is CASSLGDRGLTHYEQYF.

This clonotype was observed at least ten times. The CDR3 sequence: CSARRFGGGETQYF. As DNA, the CDR3 is TGCAGTGCTAGGCGTTTCGGGGGAGGGGAGACCCAGTACTTC. This chain joins TRBV20-1 and TRBJ2-5; 7 bases are shared with TRBD2. V was pared by 3 bases and J by 5 bases, with 9 bases of the junction left unmatched. The CDR3 has 14 amino acids. CDR1 is DFQATT, CDR2 SNEGSKA, per germline (reference sequence).

This clonotype was picked up many times. The chain recombines TRBV28 with TRBJ2-7; D remains ambiguous. Germline CDR1 reads MDHEN; CDR2 reads SYDVKM. The CDR3 consists of 15 residues. Trimming removed 5 bases from V and 0 bases from J, with 14 bases in between. CDR3 loop: CASSPVWGTSYEQYF. The CDR3 coding sequence is TGTGCCAGCAGTCCTGTCTGGGGAACCTCCTACGAGCAGTACTTC.